The 28 T cell receptor beta chains in this list originate from one sample, sequenced in a study of shared clonotypes between healthy human individuals. This table comes from immunoSEQ multiplex PCR, and its TCRdb copy is limited to in-frame clones, with some not included. The data hold about 2 million clones, with over 85% observed a single time. What was sequenced was naive CD4+ T cells sorted from blood. Subset given: CD45RA+ positively selected. These receptors originate from a man younger than 35 in good health.

The rearrangement links TRBV5-1 to TRBJ2-1; no firm D call. Germline values: CDR1 SGHRS, CDR2 YFSETQ. The CDR3 totals 14 residues. V gave up 0 bases and J gave up 8 bases, with 12 bases separating them. Written as DNA, the CDR3 is TGCGCCAGCAGCTTGGTACTCGAGAACGATGAGCAGTTCTTC. It is translated as CASSLVLENDEQFF.

V and J are TRBV18 and TRBJ2-7, with 8 bases lining up with TRBD1. V lost 3 bases, J lost 2 bases, and 6 bases stayed unmatched. Per germline, CDR1 KGHSH and CDR2 LQKENI. CDR3 length equals 15 residues. The CDR3 here is CASSPNTGGPYEQYF. The CDR3 DNA follows: TGTGCCAGCTCACCTAACACAGGGGGTCCCTACGAGCAGTACTTC.

DNA for the CDR3: TGTGCCAGCAGTGATTCGCCGCCGGGTGGCTACACCTTC. Encoded protein: CASSDSPPGGYTF. This chain uses TRBV2 with TRBJ1-2, with unresolved D. The CDR3 is made up of 13 amino acids. Germline V gene sequence: CDR1 SNHLY, CDR2 FYNNEI. V lost 3 bases and J 7 bases, leaving 12 bases between the germline ends.

The chain is built from TRBV5-1 and TRBJ2-2; a possible D gene is TRBD2 (5 bases). The V and J ends lost 0 bases and 7 bases respectively, with 10 bases between them. The germline V gene has CDR1 SGHRS and CDR2 YFSETQ. The CDR3 covers 14 residues. CDR3 in DNA: TGCGCCAGCAGCTTGGCCTCCCGGGGCGGGGAGCTGTTTTTT. It encodes CASSLASRGGELFF.

The rearrangement uses TRBV20-1 and TRBJ1-1; D remains ambiguous. The CDR3 is 11 residues long. CDR1 is DFQATT and CDR2 is SNEGSKA in the germline V gene (reference sequence). The ends were cut back, 2 bases at V and 5 bases at J, with 6 bases in the middle. Here the CDR3 DNA reads TGCAGTGCTAGACTGCCTACTGAAGCTTTCTTT. Amino acid sequence: CSARLPTEAFF.

V usage is TRBV27 and J usage is TRBJ1-2; possible D gene TRBD1, 6 bases. CDR1 and CDR2 from the germline V gene are MNHEY and SMNVEV (reference sequence). V gave up 5 bases and J gave up 4 bases, with 14 bases separating them. The CDR3 consists of 14 residues. In DNA, the CDR3 is TGTGCCAGCAGTGATACAGGGAGGCCCTATGGCTACACCTTC. Protein sequence: CASSDTGRPYGYTF.

J is TRBJ1-5 and V is TRBV15; the match to TRBD1 covers 8 bases. Per the germline V gene, CDR1 is LNHNV and CDR2 is YYDKDF (reference sequence). The ends lost 3 bases at V and 1 base at J; junction bases unmatched: 5. CDR3 size: 16 residues. As DNA, the CDR3 is TGTGCCACCAGCAGGGACAGGGTTTCGAGCAATCAGCCCCAGCATTTT. It encodes CATSRDRVSSNQPQHF. The entire variable domain, with the rest obtained from reference TRBV15 and TRBJ1-5, is as follows: DAMVIQNPRYQVTQFGKPVTLSCSQTLNHNVMYWYQQKSSQAPKLLFHYYDKDFNNEADTPDNFQSRRPNTSFCFLDIRSPGLGDTAMYLCATSRDRVSSNQPQHFGDGTRLSIL.

The rearrangement links TRBV7-3 to TRBJ2-1; TRBD2 agrees at 10 bases. CDR3 size: 16 residues. Germline assignment: CDR1 SGHTA and CDR2 FQGTGA. V dropped 5 bases and J dropped 9; count of bases not matched to a gene: 13. CDR3 residues: CASSPKASGGAGEQFF. Written as DNA, the CDR3 is TGTGCCAGCAGCCCTAAGGCCAGCGGGGGGGCCGGTGAGCAGTTCTTC.

This sequence joins TRBV11-2 and TRBJ2-5; TRBD2 agrees at 9 bases. V shed 7 bases and J 3 bases; nucleotides not matched to a gene: 12. CDR1 and CDR2 (germline): SGHAT, FQNNGV. The CDR3 covers 16 residues. The CDR3 protein is CASTRGGGGAEETQYF. CDR3 DNA: TGTGCCAGCACCCGAGGAGGCGGGGGGGCGGAAGAGACCCAGTACTTC.

The rearrangement links TRBV6-5 to TRBJ2-3; unclear D gene. V shed 6 bases and J shed 3 bases, with 10 bases lying between them. The CDR3 covers 13 residues. Germline V lookup: CDR1 MNHEY, CDR2 SVGAGI. The CDR3 spells CASRLVETDTQYF. The DNA for the CDR3 is TGTGCCAGCAGGCTAGTTGAGACAGATACGCAGTATTTT.

The genes are TRBV28 and TRBJ1-2; TRBD1 is a possible D gene (6 bases). Germline V gives CDR1 MDHEN, CDR2 SYDVKM. CDR3 size: 13 residues. V was shortened by 3 bases and J by 7 bases, with 12 bases between the two germline ends. CDR3 sequence (DNA): TGTGCCAGCAGTTTGTTGACAGGACCTGGCTACACCTTC. Translated: CASSLLTGPGYTF.

The J gene is TRBJ1-4, the V gene TRBV30; no firm D call. In germline, CDR1 is GTSNPN, CDR2 SVGIG (reference sequence). There are 13 residues in the CDR3. Trimming removed 3 bases at V and 3 bases at J, with 8 bases between. The CDR3 reads CAWRRLANEKLFF. Written as DNA, the CDR3 is TGTGCCTGGAGACGACTGGCTAATGAAAAACTGTTTTTT.

The chain employs TRBV6-1 and TRBJ1-5, with TRBD1 matching 7 bases. Per germline, CDR1 MNHNS and CDR2 SASEGT. The CDR3 consists of 12 residues. Unmatched junction bases numbered 5, after V lost 0 bases and J lost 15 bases. CDR3 sequence reads: CASSEALRGRHF. CDR3 sequence (DNA): TGTGCCAGCAGTGAAGCGCTGAGGGGGCGGCATTTT.

This rearrangement joins TRBV6-5 to TRBJ2-7, with TRBD1 matching over 8 bases. V was clipped by 6 bases and J by 6 bases; unmatched bases: 4. The CDR3 runs to 12 residues. In germline, CDR1 is MNHEY, CDR2 SVGAGI. CDR3 residues: CASRGQVGEQYF. The DNA for the CDR3 is TGTGCCAGCAGGGGACAGGTGGGCGAGCAGTACTTC.

The J gene is TRBJ1-5, the V gene TRBV27; D may be TRBD1 (6 bases). This CDR3 is 15 amino acids long. V was shortened by 5 bases and J by 3 bases, with 14 bases between the two germline ends. Per the germline V gene, CDR1 is MNHEY and CDR2 is SMNVEV (reference sequence). CDR3 coding DNA: TGTGCCAGCAGTCTTGGAGGGGGTTCCAATCAGCCCCAGCATTTT. Its translation is CASSLGGGSNQPQHF.

This sequence joins TRBV30 and TRBJ2-1; D assignment may be TRBD1 or TRBD2 (6 bases each). CDR1 GTSNPN and CDR2 SVGIG come from the germline V gene (reference sequence). The CDR3 covers 15 residues. V dropped 1 base and J dropped 5 bases, with 15 bases sitting between them. The CDR3 DNA reads TGTGCCTGGAGTGGCCGAGGGGGGCTTGACAATGAGCAGTTCTTC. It yields the protein CAWSGRGGLDNEQFF.

V gene TRBV29-1 combines with J gene TRBJ1-1, with TRBD1 matching over 8 bases. The V and J ends lost 6 bases and 6 bases, in that order; junction bases with no gene match: 9. The CDR3 runs 13 residues. From germline, CDR1 is SQVTM and CDR2 ANQGSEA. In DNA, the CDR3 is TGCAGCGTGTGGACAGGGCGGTGGGCTGAAGCTTTCTTT. Its translation is CSVWTGRWAEAFF.

Points on this clone: Additional DNA sequences in this sample encode the identical CDR3. The chain employs TRBV18 and TRBJ1-1, with TRBD1 as a possible D gene (6 bases). V lost 3 bases to trimming and J lost 4 bases, with 6 bases between them. This CDR3 contains 12 residues. Germline CDR1 and CDR2: KGHSH and LQKENI. CDR3 sequence: CASSPDSTEAFF. For the CDR3, the DNA is TGTGCCAGCTCACCGGACAGCACTGAAGCTTTCTTT.

The chain links TRBV9 to TRBJ1-1, with D possibly TRBD1 on 6 matching bases. Germline V gene sequence: CDR1 SGDLS, CDR2 YYNGEE. Trimming removed 4 bases from V and 6 bases from J, with 16 bases in between. There are 14 residues in the CDR3. The CDR3 bases are TGTGCCAGCAGCCGGGGGCGGGTACCCTCTGAAGCTTTCTTT. Residues: CASSRGRVPSEAFF. Full variable domain (rest looked up from reference TRBV9 and TRBJ1-1): DSGVTQTPKHLITATGQRVTLRCSPRSGDLSVYWYQQSLDQGLQFLIQYYNGEERAKGNILERFSAQQFPDLHSELNLSSLELGDSALYFCASSRGRVPSEAFFGQGTRLTVV.

The chain recombines TRBV6-1 with TRBJ2-1; the D call may be TRBD1 or TRBD2 (5 bases each). CDR1 and CDR2 (germline): MNHNS, SASEGT. V was trimmed by 0 bases and J by 10 bases, leaving 13 bases between them. The CDR3 is 14 amino acids. CDR3 DNA: TGTGCCAGCAGTGAAGCGCTTCACGGGGACGAGCAGTTCTTC. Protein sequence: CASSEALHGDEQFF.

This sequence joins TRBV11-2 and TRBJ2-3; 7 nucleotides line up with TRBD1. The CDR3 has 16 amino acids. J gave up 4 bases and V 3 bases, and 10 bases lay outside the gene matches. In germline, CDR1 is SGHAT, CDR2 FQNNGV. CDR3 in DNA: TGTGCCAGCAGCTTCTGGGCAGGGGGAGCCGCAGATACGCAGTATTTT. The encoded protein is CASSFWAGGAADTQYF.

This clone was observed once. J is TRBJ1-1 and V is TRBV5-4; D is possibly TRBD1 (5 bases). Trimming shortened V by 0 bases and J by 4 bases, and 13 bases separated the two germline ends. The CDR3 totals 15 residues. Germline loops: CDR1 SGHNT, CDR2 YYREEE (reference sequence). Here the CDR3 DNA reads TGTGCCAGCAGCTTGGACGGGGAAGGGGTCACTGAAGCTTTCTTT. Its protein product is CASSLDGEGVTEAFF.

The chain has TRBV25-1 and TRBJ2-2; D perhaps matches TRBD1 (5 bases). Trimming removed 2 bases from V and 0 bases from J, with 7 bases in between. CDR1 is MGHDK, CDR2 SYGVNS, per germline. The length of the CDR3 is 15 residues. DNA of the CDR3: TGTGCCAGCAGTGAAGCGACAGCGAACACCGGGGAGCTGTTTTTT. Its protein is CASSEATANTGELFF.

The chain links TRBV29-1 to TRBJ1-5; D is undetermined. CDR1 is SQVTM, CDR2 ANQGSEA, per germline. CDR3 size: 13 residues. V was cut by 0 bases and J by 4 bases, with 7 bases left in between. The CDR3 DNA reads TGCAGCGTTGAAGATAGTGGGAATCAGCCCCAGCATTTT. Translating gives CSVEDSGNQPQHF.

The chain joins TRBV19 to TRBJ1-3, with no clear D. This CDR3 has 17 amino acids. The germline V gene has CDR1 LNHDA and CDR2 SQIVND (reference sequence). The V and J ends lost 3 bases and 0 bases respectively, with 15 bases between them. CDR3 sequence: CASSISWRRSSGNTIYF. CDR3 nucleotide sequence: TGTGCCAGTAGTATTAGTTGGCGTCGAAGCTCTGGAAACACCATATATTTT.

V usage is TRBV5-1 and J usage is TRBJ2-5, with 8 bases aligning to TRBD1. The trim removed 3 bases at V and 5 bases at J, leaving 9 bases unmatched. Germline V gene data show CDR1 as SGHRS and CDR2 as YFSETQ. This CDR3 is built from 15 residues. The CDR3 loop reads CASSSLTGGGETQYF. The CDR3 DNA follows: TGCGCCAGCAGCTCCCTAACAGGGGGAGGCGAGACCCAGTACTTC.

A remark on this clone: Sequence at one end of the junction differs from germline and may be a read error. V gene TRBV6-1 combines with J gene TRBJ2-7; maybe TRBD1 (6 bases). The CDR3 is 15 residues long. Germline-derived CDR1 and CDR2 are MNHNS and SASEGT. The CDR3 loop is CASREGGLKAYEQYF. The CDR3 nucleotides read TGTGCCAGCAGGGAAGGGGGTCTCAAGGCCTACGAGCAGTACTTC.

The V and J genes are TRBV5-4 and TRBJ2-5; TRBD1 matches at 10 bases. The CDR3 loop spans 17 amino acids. V shed 0 bases and J 2 bases; nucleotides not matched to a gene: 7. Germline lookup yields CDR1 SGHNT and CDR2 YYREEE (reference sequence). The CDR3 nucleotides are TGTGCCAGCAGCTTGGTGGGACAGGACAGGGGGCAAGAGACCCAGTACTTC. Encoded protein: CASSLVGQDRGQETQYF. Filled out from reference TRBV5-4 and TRBJ2-5, the complete variable domain reads ETGVTQSPTHLIKTRGQQVTLRCSSQSGHNTVSWYQQALGQGPQFIFQYYREEENGRGNFPPRFSGLQFPNYSSELNVNALELDDSALYLCASSLVGQDRGQETQYFGPGTRLLVL.